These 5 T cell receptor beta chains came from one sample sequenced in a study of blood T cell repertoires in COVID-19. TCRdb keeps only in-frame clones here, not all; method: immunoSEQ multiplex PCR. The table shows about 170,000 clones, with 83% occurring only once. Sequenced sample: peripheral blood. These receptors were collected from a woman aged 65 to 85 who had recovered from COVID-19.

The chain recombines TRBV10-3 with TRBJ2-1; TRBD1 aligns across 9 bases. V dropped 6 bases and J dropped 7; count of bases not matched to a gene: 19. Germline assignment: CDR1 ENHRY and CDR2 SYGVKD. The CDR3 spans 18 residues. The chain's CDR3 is CAISPSGTGLPLGNEQFF. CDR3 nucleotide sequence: TGTGCCATCAGCCCCTCGGGGACAGGGTTACCCTTGGGGAATGAGCAGTTCTTC.

The CDR3 DNA is TGTGCCAGCAGCTTGATGGGACTAGGGGGAGAGACCCAGTACTTC. This translates into CASSLMGLGGETQYF. The V and J genes are TRBV5-4 and TRBJ2-5; 8 nucleotides line up with TRBD2. Trimming cost V 1 base and J 4 bases; bases outside gene matches: 6. This CDR3 is built from 15 residues. CDR1 SGHNT and CDR2 YYREEE come from the germline V gene (reference sequence).

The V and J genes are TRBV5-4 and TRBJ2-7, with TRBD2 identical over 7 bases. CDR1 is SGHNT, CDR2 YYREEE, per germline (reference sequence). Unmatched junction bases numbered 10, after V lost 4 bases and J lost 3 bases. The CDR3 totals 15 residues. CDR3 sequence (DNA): TGTGCCAGCAGCCCCCGGGGTAGCGGGTTCTACGAGCAGTACTTC. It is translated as CASSPRGSGFYEQYF.

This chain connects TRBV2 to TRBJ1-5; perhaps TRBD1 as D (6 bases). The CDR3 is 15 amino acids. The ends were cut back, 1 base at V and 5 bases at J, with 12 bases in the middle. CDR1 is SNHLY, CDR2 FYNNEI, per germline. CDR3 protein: CASSEEGENHQPQHF. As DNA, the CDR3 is TGTGCCAGCAGTGAAGAGGGGGAAAACCATCAGCCCCAGCATTTT.

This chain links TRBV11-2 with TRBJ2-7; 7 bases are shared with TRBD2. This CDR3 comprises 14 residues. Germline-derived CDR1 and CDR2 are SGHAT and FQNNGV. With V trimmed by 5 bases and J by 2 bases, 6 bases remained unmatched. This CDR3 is CASSRGGSAYEQYF. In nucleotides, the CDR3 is TGTGCCAGCAGCAGGGGCGGGAGTGCCTACGAGCAGTACTTC.